This T cell receptor (beta chain) was retrieved from a study of PD-1 blockade in classical Hodgkin lymphoma. This table comes from immunoSEQ multiplex PCR, and its TCRdb copy is limited to in-frame clones, with some not included. The data show 27,000 or so clones, more than 80% seen once. This CDR3 spans 15 amino acids. The ends lost 5 bases at V and 3 bases at J; junction bases unmatched: 6. Per germline, CDR1 ENHRY and CDR2 SYGVKD. Described time point: cycle 4 day 1 (C4D1), after less than 7 weeks of nivolumab. Relapse was seen in all patients after autologous stem cell transplantation, and brentuximab vedotin exposure was variable. Magnetic depletion of unwanted cells isolated CD4+ T cells from thawed PBMCs.

The input for sequencing was CD4+ T cells from blood, taken before the fourth cycle of nivolumab. This TCR was recovered from a human donor with classical Hodgkin lymphoma. The V and J genes are TRBV10-3 and TRBJ1-1; 10 nucleotides line up with TRBD1. This CDR3 reads CAISNTGTGDTEAFF. The CDR3 nucleotides read TGTGCCATCAGTAATACCGGGACAGGGGACACTGAAGCTTTCTTT.